The clone carrying this TCR beta chain was counted only a few times. Its antigen is as yet unknown. The V gene end was trimmed by 3 bases and the J gene end by 7 bases; junction bases not matched to a gene: 2. From germline, CDR1 is MDHEN and CDR2 SYDVKM. CDR3 length equals 13 residues. RNA transcripts gave rise to amplified TCR beta CDR3 regions. A first-round RT-PCR of the TCR CDR3 used the HTBI primer set. Via MiXCR, TCRdb re-called the multiplex PCR reads, giving one row per CDR3 protein. The sample has 500,000 or so distinct CDR3 sequences, roughly a sixth seen once; the top ten hold 17%. This record belongs to a study of T cells in Graves' hyperthyroidism and ophthalmopathy. Study in general: Peripheral blood collection took place at initial diagnosis, before any treatment. Study findings and constraints: In blood, most of the thyroid clonotypes expanded above 0.001 were also present.

Clinical symptoms, serum thyroxine and TRAb, thyroid ultrasound and orbital computed tomography were used for the diagnoses. Fresh peripheral blood, approximately 10 ml, yielded the PBMCs. The material sequenced was blood. This sequence originates from a woman aged 18 to 35 with Graves' ophthalmopathy. This chain connects TRBV28 to TRBJ1-4; TRBD1 aligns across 7 bases. CDR3 amino acids: CASSLGQFEKLFF. For the CDR3, the DNA is TGTGCCAGCAGTTTGGGACAGTTTGAAAAACTGTTTTTT.